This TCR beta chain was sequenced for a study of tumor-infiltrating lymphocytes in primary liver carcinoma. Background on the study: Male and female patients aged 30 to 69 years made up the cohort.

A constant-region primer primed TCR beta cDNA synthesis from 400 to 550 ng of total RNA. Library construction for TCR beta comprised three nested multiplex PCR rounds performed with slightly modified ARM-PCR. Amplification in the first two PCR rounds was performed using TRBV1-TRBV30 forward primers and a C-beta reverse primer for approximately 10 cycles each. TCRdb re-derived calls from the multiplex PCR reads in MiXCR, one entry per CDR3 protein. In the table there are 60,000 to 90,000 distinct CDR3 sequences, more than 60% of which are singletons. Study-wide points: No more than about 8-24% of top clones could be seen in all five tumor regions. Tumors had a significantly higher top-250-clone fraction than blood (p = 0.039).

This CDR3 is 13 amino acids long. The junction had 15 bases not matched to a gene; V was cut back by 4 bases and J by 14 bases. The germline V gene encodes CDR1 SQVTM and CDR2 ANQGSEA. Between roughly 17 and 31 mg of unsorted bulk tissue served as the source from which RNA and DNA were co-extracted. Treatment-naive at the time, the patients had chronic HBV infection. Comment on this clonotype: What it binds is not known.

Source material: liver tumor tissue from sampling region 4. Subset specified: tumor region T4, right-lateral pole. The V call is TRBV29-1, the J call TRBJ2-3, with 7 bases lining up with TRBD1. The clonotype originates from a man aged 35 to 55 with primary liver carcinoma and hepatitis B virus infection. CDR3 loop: CSVGRGQRDKRYF. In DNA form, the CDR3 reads TGCAGCGTTGGTAGGGGGCAGAGAGATAAGCGGTATTTT.